The T cell receptor beta chain described here comes from a study of blood T cell repertoires in COVID-19. Looking at the study overall: Sites in the United States, Italy and Spain provided acute and convalescent COVID-19 samples. T cells, B-cell-depleted T cells, or PBMCs supplied cDNA or gDNA.

The CDR3 loop spans 15 amino acids. Germline assignment: CDR1 SGDLS and CDR2 YYNGEE. The V end lost 3 bases, the J end lost 3 bases, and 15 bases lay between the germline ends. Under the authors' procedure: Amplifying reference gene primers gave estimates of nucleated cell counts. Libraries were prepared by immunoSEQ multiplex PCR; TCRdb keeps only in-frame clonotypes and omits some of them. V and J calls and clone size are those listed in that table; D and trimming were worked out from the DNA. There are approximately 670,000 clones in the sample; over 80% occur only once, and roughly 0.25% lies in the top ten.

The chain joins TRBV9 to TRBJ1-2; D is perhaps TRBD1 (6 bases). The sequenced sample was peripheral blood. The TCR sequence derives from a woman under 30 with acute or convalescent COVID-19. The CDR3 loop reads CASSGSSGADYGYTF. Written as DNA, the CDR3 is TGTGCCAGCAGCGGGTCCTCAGGGGCGGACTATGGCTACACCTTC.